These 30 T cell receptor beta chains came from one sample sequenced in a study of tissue T cells after allogeneic stem cell transplantation. The protocol was immunoSEQ multiplex PCR, while the TCRdb copy is restricted to in-frame clones and leaves out a portion. The top ten clones hold 8.4% of a sample with 3,900 or so clones, 52% of them seen once. Time point described: mouse harvest day 7 after allogeneic transplant. Tail vein injection delivered 10^7 T-cell-depleted bone marrow cells and 10^6 splenic CD5+ T cells. The sequencing input was lymph node tissue. The origin of the receptors is a female BALB/c mouse given C57BL/6 T cells with graft-versus-host disease after an allogeneic hematopoietic cell transplant.

Comments on this clone: Gene names refer to mouse genes. The read is 1 residue too short to cover the CDR3 end, so that end is filled in from the germline J gene. The chain is built from TRBV26 and TRBJ1-1; D gene ambiguous. The germline V gene encodes CDR1 KGHPV and CDR2 FQNQEV (reference sequence). V was shortened by 4 bases and J by 0 bases, with 6 bases between the two germline ends. CDR3 length equals 13 residues. The covered CDR3 bases are TGTGCCAGCAGTCCCTATGCAAACACAGAAGTCTTC. It specifies CASSPYANTEVF. The complete CDR3 sequence is CASSPYANTEVFF.

In regard to this clone: Gene names and germline match the mouse. The read ends 1 residue shy of where the CDR3 ends; the end is completed using the germline J gene. This chain joins TRBV3 and TRBJ2-5; the D is unclear. CDR3 length equals 13 residues. The germline CDR1 and CDR2 sequences are SNHLY and FYNGKV (reference sequence). The V end was cut by 1 base, the J end by 3 bases, with 5 bases between. Here the CDR3 reads CASSLERQDTQYF. The sequenced part of the CDR3 DNA is TGTGCCAGCAGCTTAGAACGGCAAGACACCCAGTAC.

About this clone: Mouse gene names apply. The observed sequence ends 1 residue before the CDR3 terminus, with the missing tail filled in from the germline J gene. V and J are TRBV19 and TRBJ1-1; the match to TRBD1 covers 9 bases. The CDR3 consists of 12 residues. J lost 10 bases, V lost 4 bases, and 5 bases had no gene match. Per the germline V gene, CDR1 is FNHDT and CDR2 is SITEND (reference sequence). CDR3 loop: CASSRDRDGVFF. The CDR3 DNA, read in part, is TGTGCCAGCAGTCGGGACAGGGACGGAGTCTTC.

A remark on this clone: Genes and germline come from the mouse. With the read ending 1 residue before the CDR3 end, the germline J gene is used to fill in that end. The rearrangement uses TRBV26 and TRBJ1-4, with no clear D. Germline CDR1 reads KGHPV; CDR2 reads FQNQEV (reference sequence). The CDR3 totals 13 residues. The ends were cut back, 1 base at V and 7 bases at J, with 7 bases in the middle. Incomplete CDR3 DNA: TGTGCCAGCAGTCTGTTGGGGAGCGAAAGATTATTT. Amino acids: CASSLLGSERLF. The whole CDR3 is CASSLLGSERLFF.

About this clone: The genes and germline here are from mouse. The CDR3 is cut off 1 residue early in the read; its end comes from the germline J gene. V gene TRBV20 combines with J gene TRBJ1-3; TRBD1 aligns across 8 bases. V shed 6 bases, J shed 2 bases, and the junction held 0 bases outside the gene matches. The CDR3 has 12 amino acids. Looked up from germline, CDR1 is GFQATS and CDR2 is STVNSAI. The CDR3 here is CGAQGAGNTLYF. CDR3 DNA, as far as it was read: TGTGGTGCACAGGGGGCTGGAAATACGCTCTAT.

As for this clone: Gene and germline names: mouse. CDR3 sequence: CASSIGYWGLNQDTQYF. The covered CDR3 bases are TGTGCCAGCAGTATAGGCTACTGGGGCCTTAACCAAGACACCCAGTAC. The chain employs TRBV19 and TRBJ2-5, with 7 bases lining up with TRBD2. The read finishes 1 residue shy of the CDR3 end, and the germline J gene is used to complete it. After removal of 0 bases from V and 0 bases from J, the junction contained 7 bases not matched to a gene. This CDR3 contains 17 residues. The germline V gene encodes CDR1 FNHDT and CDR2 SITEND (reference sequence).

Concerning this clone itself: Germline and genes: mouse. The CDR3 is cut off 1 residue early in the read; its end comes from the germline J gene. V and J are TRBV2 and TRBJ1-4; 11 nucleotides match TRBD1. Looked up from germline, CDR1 is LGHNA and CDR2 is YSYQKL. The CDR3 consists of 17 residues. With V trimmed by 0 bases and J by 7 bases, 7 bases remained unmatched. CDR3 amino acids: CASSQDHGQGATERLFF. The DNA read from the CDR3 is TGTGCCAGCAGCCAAGATCATGGACAGGGGGCGACCGAAAGATTATTT.

To note about this clone: The gene symbols are mouse symbols. From the germline J gene comes the end of the CDR3, since the read stops 1 residue before it. This chain joins TRBV3 and TRBJ2-1, with D perhaps matching TRBD2 (6 bases). The germline CDR1 and CDR2 sequences are SNHLY and FYNGKV (reference sequence). The CDR3 totals 14 residues. V dropped 0 bases and J dropped 6 bases, with 9 bases sitting between them. CDR3 DNA, as far as it was read: TGTGCCAGCAGCTTAGCTGGGGGAGGTGCTGAGCAGTTC. Amino acid sequence: CASSLAGGGAEQF. The full CDR3 reads CASSLAGGGAEQFF.

A few counts support this clone. Genes and germline come from the mouse. The CDR3 is cut off 1 residue early in the read; its end comes from the germline J gene. This chain connects TRBV24 to TRBJ1-1, with TRBD1 matching over 10 bases. Trimming removed 0 bases from V and 6 bases from J; junction bases left unmatched: 7. The CDR3 extends over 16 amino acids. Per germline, CDR1 KGHTA and CDR2 FRNEEI. CDR3 DNA (partial): TGTGCCAGCAGTCTGTATCGGGACAGGGGAAACCCAGAAGTCTTC. This codes for CASSLYRDRGNPEVF. The entire CDR3 protein reads CASSLYRDRGNPEVFF.

With regard to this clone: Any gene name here is a mouse gene name. The sequenced part of the CDR3 DNA is TGTGCCAGCAGCCAAGAGGGGACAACAAACTATGCTGAGCAGTTC. Translation gives CASSQEGTTNYAEQF. The full-length CDR3 reads as CASSQEGTTNYAEQFF. The rearrangement uses TRBV2 and TRBJ2-1; D possibly corresponds to TRBD1 (6 bases). Coverage ceases 1 residue before the CDR3 finishes, and the germline J gene fills in the end. The CDR3 loop spans 16 amino acids. Germline CDR1 LGHNA, CDR2 YSYQKL. Trimming pared 0 bases from V and 1 base from J, leaving 10 bases between.

The table lists this clone with a count of one. Any gene name here is a mouse gene name. Sequencing ends 1 residue short of the CDR3 end; the germline J gene provides the rest. The V and J genes are TRBV26 and TRBJ2-3; D may be TRBD1 (6 bases). Trimming removed 9 bases from V and 3 bases from J, with 7 bases in between. The CDR3 has 11 residues. Germline CDR1 reads KGHPV; CDR2 reads FQNQEV (reference sequence). CDR3 sequence reads: CARDRAETLYF. Incomplete CDR3 DNA: TGTGCCAGGGACAGAGCAGAAACGCTGTAT.

As to this clone: Genes and germline come from the mouse. Read sequence stops 1 residue before the CDR3 end, and the germline J gene provides the missing end. This chain connects TRBV26 to TRBJ2-3; the match to TRBD2 covers 12 bases. Germline lookup yields CDR1 KGHPV and CDR2 FQNQEV (reference sequence). The CDR3 is 17 amino acids. J gave up 2 bases and V 4 bases, and 7 bases lay outside the gene matches. The CDR3 DNA, read in part, is TGTGCCAGCAGTCACGACTGGGGGGGCGCTGATGCAGAAACGCTGTAT. Protein sequence: CASSHDWGGADAETLY. The whole CDR3 protein is CASSHDWGGADAETLYF.

Comment on this clone: Genes here carry mouse names. The read finishes 1 residue shy of the CDR3 end, and the germline J gene is used to complete it. The chain links TRBV2 to TRBJ1-4, with D possibly matching TRBD1 (5 bases). Trimming cost V 0 bases and J 0 bases, with 14 bases left between them. Germline CDR1 LGHNA, CDR2 YSYQKL. The CDR3 is 18 residues long. The sequenced CDR3 bases are TGTGCCAGCAGCCAAGAATCAGGACATAAAATTTCCAACGAAAGATTATTT. It yields the protein CASSQESGHKISNERLF. The full CDR3 protein is CASSQESGHKISNERLFF.

As to this clone: Genes and germline are mouse. The read ends 1 residue early relative to the CDR3; the germline J gene fills the gap. The rearrangement joins TRBV26 to TRBJ1-2, with 7 bases identical to TRBD1. V lost 6 bases to trimming and J lost 0 bases; unmatched junction nucleotides: 4. The CDR3 contains 14 residues. Germline CDR1 KGHPV, CDR2 FQNQEV (reference sequence). The CDR3 spells CASSRQGANSDYTF. The sequenced part of the CDR3 DNA is TGTGCCAGCAGCCGACAGGGTGCAAACTCCGACTACACC.

This clone has only one observation. Each gene name is a mouse one. The sequence runs out 1 residue before the end of the CDR3; the remainder is reconstructed from the germline J gene. The chain is built from TRBV23 and TRBJ1-1; TRBD1 was called by the table and not checked on the DNA. The CDR3 length is 14 residues. Germline V CDR1 and CDR2: KGHTA, FQNQQP. This CDR3 is CSSSAGQGNTEVFF. Partial CDR3 DNA: TGCTCCAGCAGTGCGGGACAGGGGAACACAGAAGTCTTC. The full variable domain, with the rest looked up from reference TRBV23 and TRBJ1-1, is DAAVTQKPRYLIKMKGQEAEMKCIPEKGHTAVFWYQQKQSKELKFLIYFQNQQPLDQIDMVKERFSAVCPSSSLCSLGIRTCEAEDSALYLCSSSAGQGNTEVFFGKGTRLTVV.

This clone appeared a single time. Mouse germline and gene names are used. The read gets to within 1 residue of the CDR3 end, and the germline J gene fills in the rest. This chain joins TRBV16 and TRBJ1-1, with D unresolved. CDR1 and CDR2 (germline): SGHSA, FRNQAP. The CDR3 totals 13 residues. Trimming pared 0 bases from V and 5 bases from J, leaving 7 bases between. CDR3 sequence reads: CASSLDSHTEVFF. Partial CDR3 DNA: TGTGCAAGCAGCTTAGATTCCCATACAGAAGTCTTC.

This clone rates as medium-sized. Gene names denote mouse genes. The CDR3 goes on 1 residue after the read ends, and that part is filled in from the germline J gene. The chain couples TRBV16 to TRBJ1-4; the D is unclear. V was trimmed by 0 bases and J by 3 bases, leaving 5 bases between them. CDR3 length equals 14 residues. Looked up from germline, CDR1 is SGHSA and CDR2 is FRNQAP. CDR3 loop: CASSLDTANERLFF. The covered CDR3 bases are TGTGCAAGCAGCTTAGACACAGCCAACGAAAGATTATTT.

This clone is labeled large. Mouse names are used for the genes. Coverage ceases 1 residue before the CDR3 finishes, and the germline J gene fills in the end. The chain carries TRBV26 and TRBJ2-7; 8 bases are shared with TRBD1. The V gene end was trimmed by 1 base and the J gene end by 7 bases; junction bases not matched to a gene: 9. The CDR3 runs 15 residues. The V gene's germline CDR1 is KGHPV and CDR2 FQNQEV (reference sequence). CDR3 bases read: TGTGCCAGCAGTCTGTTGGCAGGGGGCGCGGGAGAACAGTAC. Translated, it gives CASSLLAGGAGEQY. The whole CDR3 region reads CASSLLAGGAGEQYF.

Remarks on this clone: Germline and genes: mouse. The CDR3 DNA, read in part, is TGTGCAAGCAGCTTAGAAATGGGGGCTCGTGCAGAAACGCTGTAT. Amino acid sequence: CASSLEMGARAETLY. The whole CDR3 sequence is CASSLEMGARAETLYF. The rearrangement links TRBV16 to TRBJ2-3, with D possibly being TRBD1 or TRBD2 (6 bases each). The read ends 1 residue shy of where the CDR3 ends; the end is completed using the germline J gene. The germline V and J ends were trimmed by 0 bases and 1 base, with 11 bases remaining between them. Per germline, CDR1 SGHSA and CDR2 FRNQAP. This CDR3 is built from 16 residues.

In the case of this clone: Each gene name is a mouse one. Read coverage stops 1 residue before the CDR3 terminus; the germline J gene supplies the remainder. The chain couples TRBV26 to TRBJ2-7; a weak D match, TRBD2 (7 bases). Germline lookup yields CDR1 KGHPV and CDR2 FQNQEV (reference sequence). The CDR3 totals 14 residues. Trimming pared 2 bases from V and 0 bases from J, leaving 8 bases between. The sequenced part of the CDR3 DNA is TGTGCCAGCAGTCTGGGGGGGCGCTCCTATGAACAGTAC. Translating gives CASSLGGRSYEQY. The CDR3 as a whole reads CASSLGGRSYEQYF.

Turning to this clone: The gene names here belong to mouse. The DNA ends 1 residue before the CDR3 does, and the rest of the CDR3 is filled in from the germline J gene. The chain couples TRBV23 to TRBJ1-3; TRBD1, as called in the table, went unchecked against the DNA. Germline V gives CDR1 KGHTA, CDR2 FQNQQP. CDR3 length equals 16 residues. Incomplete CDR3 DNA: TGCTCCAGCAGTCAAGGAGACAGATATTCTGGAAATACGCTCTAT. Its protein product is CSSSQGDRYSGNTLY. The CDR3 in its entirety is CSSSQGDRYSGNTLYF.

A remark on this clone: Each gene name is a mouse one. The CDR3 here is CASGDANLNTLYF. The sequenced CDR3 bases are TGTGCCAGCGGTGATGCGAACTTAAACACCTTGTAC. The chain carries TRBV13-2 and TRBJ2-4, with D unresolved. The read finishes 1 residue shy of the CDR3 end, and the germline J gene is used to complete it. CDR1 is NNHNN and CDR2 is SYGAGS in the germline V gene (reference sequence). The CDR3 is made up of 13 amino acids. Trimming removed 0 bases at V and 5 bases at J, with 7 bases between.

With regard to this clone: Genes and germline are mouse. The CDR3 end is not reached by the read, which stops 1 residue before it; the germline J gene fills it in. J is TRBJ2-5 and V is TRBV26, with D unclear. The germline V gene has CDR1 KGHPV and CDR2 FQNQEV (reference sequence). The V end lost 3 bases, the J end lost 2 bases, and 3 bases lay between the germline ends. The CDR3 spans 12 residues. CDR3 region: CASSLVQDTQYF. The CDR3 DNA, read in part, is TGTGCCAGCAGTCTAGTCCAAGACACCCAGTAC.

Turning to this clone: Germline and genes here are mouse. The sequenced fragment ends 1 residue before the CDR3 boundary, so the rest is inferred from the germline J gene. The rearrangement links TRBV12-2 to TRBJ2-3; 9 bases are a match to TRBD1. J was trimmed by 4 bases and V by 6 bases; bases with no gene match: 4. The V gene's germline CDR1 is SGHLS and CDR2 HYDKME. There are 13 residues in the CDR3. The CDR3 sequence: CASHRGRTETLYF. The DNA read from the CDR3 is TGTGCCAGCCACAGGGGGCGCACAGAAACGCTGTAT.

Of note for this clone: The gene symbols are mouse symbols. The read stops 1 residue short of the end of the CDR3; the missing end is completed from the germline J gene. The chain recombines TRBV3 with TRBJ1-1, with a possible D match to TRBD1 (5 bases). This CDR3 comprises 14 residues. The germline V gene encodes CDR1 SNHLY and CDR2 FYNGKV (reference sequence). Trimming left V 2 bases short and J 3 bases short, with 10 bases between. The CDR3 sequence: CASSLSRVDTEVFF. The covered CDR3 bases are TGTGCCAGCAGCTTATCCAGGGTCGACACAGAAGTCTTC.

For this clone: Germline and genes: mouse. The CDR3 end is not reached by the read, which stops 1 residue before it; the germline J gene fills it in. The J gene is TRBJ1-1, the V gene TRBV13-1; 9 nucleotides match TRBD1. Germline CDR1 and CDR2: NSHNY and SYGAGN. This CDR3 is 14 amino acids long. J was trimmed by 4 bases and V by 4 bases; bases with no gene match: 5. The CDR3 loop is CASSNTGGGTEVFF. The sequenced CDR3 bases are TGTGCCAGCAGTAATACAGGGGGCGGCACAGAAGTCTTC.

A word on this clone: Gene names refer to mouse genes. The read falls 1 residue short of the CDR3 end, and the missing part is taken from the germline J gene. The V call is TRBV26, the J call TRBJ1-3; possible D gene TRBD1, 5 bases. CDR1 and CDR2 from the germline V gene are KGHPV and FQNQEV (reference sequence). The CDR3 has 14 amino acids. The V and J ends lost 5 bases and 0 bases respectively, with 8 bases between them. CDR3 region: CASSKGNSGNTLYF. The sequenced part of the CDR3 DNA is TGTGCCAGCAGTAAGGGGAATTCTGGAAATACGCTCTAT.

A few counts support this clone. The gene symbols are mouse symbols. The CDR3 is cut off 1 residue early in the read; its end comes from the germline J gene. The chain is built from TRBV14 and TRBJ2-7; D gene ambiguous. This CDR3 region has 13 residues. Germline V gene sequence: CDR1 SGHDT, CDR2 FRDEAV. V dropped 2 bases and J dropped 0 bases, with 6 bases sitting between them. This CDR3 is CASSFGSSYEQYF. The sequenced CDR3 bases are TGTGCCAGCAGTTTTGGCAGCTCCTATGAACAGTAC.

Points on this clone: Gene names are the mouse ones. The observed sequence ends 1 residue before the CDR3 terminus, with the missing tail filled in from the germline J gene. This rearrangement joins TRBV31 to TRBJ2-7; TRBD2 matches at 9 bases. The junction had 3 bases not matched to a gene; V was cut back by 5 bases and J by 7 bases. The germline gives CDR1 GKSSPN, CDR2 SITVG. The CDR3 extends over 11 amino acids. CDR3 sequence reads: CAWDWGWEQYF. The part of the CDR3 DNA that was read is TGTGCCTGGGACTGGGGGTGGGAACAGTAC.

In regard to this clone: Mouse names are used for the genes. The read finishes 1 residue shy of the CDR3 end, and the germline J gene is used to complete it. V gene TRBV22 combines with J gene TRBJ2-5. TRBV22 is shown as a pseudogene. This CDR3 is 15 amino acids long. The CDR3 reads CASSCLAINQDTQYF. The covered CDR3 bases are TGTGCCAGCAGTTGTCTGGCTATTAACCAAGACACCCAGTAC.